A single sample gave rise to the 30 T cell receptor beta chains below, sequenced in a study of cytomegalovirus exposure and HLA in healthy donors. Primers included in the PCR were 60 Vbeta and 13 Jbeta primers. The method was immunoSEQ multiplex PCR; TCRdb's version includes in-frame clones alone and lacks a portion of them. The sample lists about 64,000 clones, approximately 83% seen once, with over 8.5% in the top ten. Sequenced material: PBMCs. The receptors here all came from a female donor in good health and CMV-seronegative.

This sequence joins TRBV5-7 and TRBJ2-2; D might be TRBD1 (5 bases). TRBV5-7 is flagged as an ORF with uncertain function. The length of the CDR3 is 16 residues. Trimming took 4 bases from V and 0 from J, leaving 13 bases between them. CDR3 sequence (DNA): TGTGCCAGCAGCCAGTCACAGGTCGCGAACACCGGGGAGCTGTTTTTT. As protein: CASSQSQVANTGELFF.

The CDR3 loop is CASSRDYVSYEQYF. The CDR3 coding sequence is TGTGCCAGCAGCCGGGACTATGTGTCCTACGAGCAGTACTTC. The gene calls are TRBV5-6 and TRBJ2-7, with 7 positions matching TRBD2. The CDR3 length is 14 residues. Germline lookup yields CDR1 SGHDT and CDR2 YYEEEE. V lost 4 bases, J lost 1 base, and 5 bases stayed unmatched. Combining the CDR3 with reference TRBV5-6 and TRBJ2-7 gives the whole variable domain DAGVTQSPTHLIKTRGQQVTLRCSPKSGHDTVSWYQQALGQGPQFIFQYYEEEERQRGNFPDRFSGHQFPNYSSELNVNALLLGDSALYLCASSRDYVSYEQYFGPGTRLTVT.

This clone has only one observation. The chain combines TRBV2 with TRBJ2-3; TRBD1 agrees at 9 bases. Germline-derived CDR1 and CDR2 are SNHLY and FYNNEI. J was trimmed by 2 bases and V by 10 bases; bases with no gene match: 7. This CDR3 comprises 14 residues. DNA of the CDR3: TGTGCCACAAGACAGGGGGTAAACACAGATACGCAGTATTTT. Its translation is CATRQGVNTDTQYF.

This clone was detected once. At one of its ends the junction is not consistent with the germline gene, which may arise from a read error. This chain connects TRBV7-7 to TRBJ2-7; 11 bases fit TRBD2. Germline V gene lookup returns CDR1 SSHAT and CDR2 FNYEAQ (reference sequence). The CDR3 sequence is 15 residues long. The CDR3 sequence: CASSPTSGKTYEQYF. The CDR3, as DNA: TGTGCTAGCAGCCCGACTAGCGGGAAGACTTACGAGCAGTACTTC.

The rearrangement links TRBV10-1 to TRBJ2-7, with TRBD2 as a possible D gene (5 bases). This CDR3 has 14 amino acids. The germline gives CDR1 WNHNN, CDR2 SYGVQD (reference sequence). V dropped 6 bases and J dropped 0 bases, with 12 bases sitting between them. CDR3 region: CASREDFHSYEQYF. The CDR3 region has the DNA TGCGCCAGCAGGGAGGACTTCCACTCCTACGAGCAGTACTTC.

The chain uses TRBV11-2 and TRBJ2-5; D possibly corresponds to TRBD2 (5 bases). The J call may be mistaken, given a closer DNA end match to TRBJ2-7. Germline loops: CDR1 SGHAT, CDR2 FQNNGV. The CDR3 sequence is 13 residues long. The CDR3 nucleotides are TGTGCCAGCAGCTTGGGGAGCTCCTACGAGCAGTACTTC. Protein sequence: CASSLGSSYEQYF.

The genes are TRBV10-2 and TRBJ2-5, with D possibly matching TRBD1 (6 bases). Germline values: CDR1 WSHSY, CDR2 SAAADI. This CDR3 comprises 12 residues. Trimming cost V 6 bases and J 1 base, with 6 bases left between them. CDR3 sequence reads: CASRTGQETQYF. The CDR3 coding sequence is TGCGCCAGCAGGACAGGCCAAGAGACCCAGTACTTC.

The DNA of the CDR3 is TGTGCCAGCTCACCACCGTCCCAGGGCGGCACTGAAGCTTTCTTT. Its translation: CASSPPSQGGTEAFF. The V gene is TRBV18, the J gene TRBJ1-1; TRBD1 is a possible D gene (5 bases). Germline values: CDR1 KGHSH, CDR2 LQKENI. V lost 0 bases, J lost 4 bases, and 12 bases lay in between. This CDR3 has 15 amino acids.

CDR3 residues: CASSFRTGSHEQYF. In DNA form, the CDR3 reads TGTGCCAGCAGCTTTCGGACAGGGAGCCACGAGCAGTACTTC. The chain links TRBV5-6 to TRBJ2-7, with 8 nucleotides matching TRBD1. Unmatched junction bases numbered 6, after V lost 2 bases and J lost 5 bases. The CDR3 contains 14 residues. The germline V gene encodes CDR1 SGHDT and CDR2 YYEEEE.

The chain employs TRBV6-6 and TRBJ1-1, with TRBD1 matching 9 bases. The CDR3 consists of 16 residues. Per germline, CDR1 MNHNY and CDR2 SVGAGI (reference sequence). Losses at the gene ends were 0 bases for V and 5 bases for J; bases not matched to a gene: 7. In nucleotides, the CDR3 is TGTGCCAGCAGTTACTCCCCTAAGACAGGGGGAACTGAAGCTTTCTTT. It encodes CASSYSPKTGGTEAFF.

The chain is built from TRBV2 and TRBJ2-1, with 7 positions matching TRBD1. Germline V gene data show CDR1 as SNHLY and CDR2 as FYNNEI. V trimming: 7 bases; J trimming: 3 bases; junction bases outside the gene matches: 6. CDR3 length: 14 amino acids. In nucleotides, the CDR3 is TGTGCCAGCAACGGACAGGATTTCTACAATGAGCAGTTCTTC. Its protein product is CASNGQDFYNEQFF.

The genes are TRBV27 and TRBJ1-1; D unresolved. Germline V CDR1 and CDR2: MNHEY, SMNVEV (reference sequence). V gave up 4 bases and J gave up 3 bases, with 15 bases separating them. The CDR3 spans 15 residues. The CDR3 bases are TGTGCCAGCAGTTCTCGGGAGATTTGGCACACTGAAGCTTTCTTT. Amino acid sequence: CASSSREIWHTEAFF.

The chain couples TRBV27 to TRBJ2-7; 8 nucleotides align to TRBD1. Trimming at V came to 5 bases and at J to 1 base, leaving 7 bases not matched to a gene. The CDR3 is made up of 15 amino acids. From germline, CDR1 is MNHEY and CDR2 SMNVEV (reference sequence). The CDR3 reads CASSAGQGGSYEQYF. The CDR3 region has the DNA TGTGCCAGCAGTGCTGGACAGGGCGGGTCCTACGAGCAGTACTTC.

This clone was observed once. The CDR3 DNA reads as TGCGCCAGCACTTCACCGGGACTAGGGCAAGAGACCCAGTACTTC. It codes for CASTSPGLGQETQYF. This chain links TRBV5-1 with TRBJ2-5; 8 bases align to TRBD2. CDR3 length equals 15 residues. Trimming cost V 6 bases and J 2 bases; bases outside gene matches: 9. Looked up from germline, CDR1 is SGHRS and CDR2 is YFSETQ.

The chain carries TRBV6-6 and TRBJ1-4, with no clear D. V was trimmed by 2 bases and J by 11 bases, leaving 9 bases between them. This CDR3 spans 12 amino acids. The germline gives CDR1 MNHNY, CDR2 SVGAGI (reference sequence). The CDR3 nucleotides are TGTGCCAGCAGTTACACTGGTGAGAAACTGTTTTTT. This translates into CASSYTGEKLFF.

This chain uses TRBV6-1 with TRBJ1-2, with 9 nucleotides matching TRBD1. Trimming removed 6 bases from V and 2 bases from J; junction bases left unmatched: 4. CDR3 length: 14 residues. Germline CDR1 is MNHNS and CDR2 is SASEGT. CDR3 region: CASRGQGSNYGYTF. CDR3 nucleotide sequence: TGTGCCAGCAGGGGACAGGGATCCAACTATGGCTACACCTTC.

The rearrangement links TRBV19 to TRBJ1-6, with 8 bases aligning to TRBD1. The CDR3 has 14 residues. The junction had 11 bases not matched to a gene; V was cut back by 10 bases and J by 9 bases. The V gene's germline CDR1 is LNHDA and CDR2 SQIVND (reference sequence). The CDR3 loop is CATRTGRTASPLHF. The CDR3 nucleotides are TGTGCCACCCGGACAGGGCGAACGGCTTCACCCCTCCACTTT.

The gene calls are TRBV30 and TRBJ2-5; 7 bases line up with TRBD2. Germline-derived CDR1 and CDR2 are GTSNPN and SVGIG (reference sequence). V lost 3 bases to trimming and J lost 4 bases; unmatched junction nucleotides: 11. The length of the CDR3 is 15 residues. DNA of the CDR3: TGTGCCTGGAGAGTAGCGGGTAGCGTAAGAGAGACCCAGTACTTC. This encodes CAWRVAGSVRETQYF. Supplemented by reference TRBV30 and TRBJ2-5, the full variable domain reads SQTIHQWPATLVQPVGSPLSLECTVEGTSNPNLYWYRQAAGRGLQLLFYSVGIGQISSEVPQNLSASRPQDRQFILSSKKLLLSDSGFYLCAWRVAGSVRETQYFGPGTRLLVL.

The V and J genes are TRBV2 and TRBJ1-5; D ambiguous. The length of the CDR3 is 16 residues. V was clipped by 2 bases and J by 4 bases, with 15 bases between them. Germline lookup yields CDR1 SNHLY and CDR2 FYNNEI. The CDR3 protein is CASSESGAAGNQPQHF. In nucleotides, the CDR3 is TGTGCCAGCAGTGAATCGGGAGCAGCGGGGAATCAGCCCCAGCATTTT. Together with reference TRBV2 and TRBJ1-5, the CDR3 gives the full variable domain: EPEVTQTPSHQVTQMGQEVILRCVPISNHLYFYWYRQILGQKVEFLVSFYNNEISEKSEIFDDQFSVERPDGSNFTLKIRSTKLEDSAMYFCASSESGAAGNQPQHFGDGTRLSIL.

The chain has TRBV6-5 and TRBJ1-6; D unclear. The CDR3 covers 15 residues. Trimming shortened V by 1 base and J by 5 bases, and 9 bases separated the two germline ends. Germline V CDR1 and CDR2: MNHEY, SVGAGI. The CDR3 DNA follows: TGTGCCAGCAGTTACTGGGCCACCCATAATTCACCCCTCCACTTT. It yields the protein CASSYWATHNSPLHF.

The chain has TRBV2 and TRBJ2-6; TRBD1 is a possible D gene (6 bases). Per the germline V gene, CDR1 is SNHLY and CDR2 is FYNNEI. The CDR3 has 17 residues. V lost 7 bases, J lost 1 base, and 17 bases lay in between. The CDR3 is CASTSTGDLSGANVLTF. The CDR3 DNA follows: TGTGCCAGCACGTCGACAGGAGATCTGTCTGGGGCCAACGTCCTGACTTTC.

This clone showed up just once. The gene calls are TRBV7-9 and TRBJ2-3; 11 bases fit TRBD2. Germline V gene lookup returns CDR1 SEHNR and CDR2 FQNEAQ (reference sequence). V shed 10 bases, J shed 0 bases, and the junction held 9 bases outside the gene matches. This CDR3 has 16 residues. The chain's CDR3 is CATEARLAGSTDTQYF. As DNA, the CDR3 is TGTGCCACCGAAGCAAGACTAGCGGGGAGCACAGATACGCAGTATTTT.

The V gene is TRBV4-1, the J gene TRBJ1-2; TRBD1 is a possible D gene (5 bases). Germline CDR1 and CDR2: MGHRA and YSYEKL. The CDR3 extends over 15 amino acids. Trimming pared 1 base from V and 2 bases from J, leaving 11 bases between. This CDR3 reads CASSQVVGGNYGYTF. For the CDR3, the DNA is TGCGCCAGCAGCCAAGTTGTGGGGGGAAACTATGGCTACACCTTC.

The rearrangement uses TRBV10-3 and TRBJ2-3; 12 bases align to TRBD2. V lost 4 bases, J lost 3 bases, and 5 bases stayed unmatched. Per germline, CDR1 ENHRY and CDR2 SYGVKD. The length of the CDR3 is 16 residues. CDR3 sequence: CAISGTLAGGTDTQYF. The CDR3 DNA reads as TGTGCCATCAGTGGAACACTAGCGGGAGGAACAGATACGCAGTATTTT.

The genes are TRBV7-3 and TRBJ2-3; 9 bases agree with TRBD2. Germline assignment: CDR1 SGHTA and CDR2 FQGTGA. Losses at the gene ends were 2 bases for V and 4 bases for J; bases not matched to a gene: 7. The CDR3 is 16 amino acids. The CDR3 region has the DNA TGTGCCAGCAGCTTATTCGAGCGGGAGGTTTCAGATACGCAGTATTTT. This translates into CASSLFEREVSDTQYF.

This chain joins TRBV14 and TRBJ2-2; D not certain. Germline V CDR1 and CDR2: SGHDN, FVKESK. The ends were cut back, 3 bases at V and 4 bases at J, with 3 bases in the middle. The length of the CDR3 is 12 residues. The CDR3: CASSHRTGELFF. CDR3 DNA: TGTGCCAGCAGCCACCGCACCGGGGAGCTGTTTTTT.

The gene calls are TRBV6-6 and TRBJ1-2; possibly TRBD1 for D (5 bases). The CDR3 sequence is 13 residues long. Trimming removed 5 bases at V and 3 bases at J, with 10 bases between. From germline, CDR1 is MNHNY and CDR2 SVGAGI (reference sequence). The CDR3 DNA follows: TGTGCCAGCAGTGCGGGGCCAGACTATGGCTACACCTTC. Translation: CASSAGPDYGYTF.

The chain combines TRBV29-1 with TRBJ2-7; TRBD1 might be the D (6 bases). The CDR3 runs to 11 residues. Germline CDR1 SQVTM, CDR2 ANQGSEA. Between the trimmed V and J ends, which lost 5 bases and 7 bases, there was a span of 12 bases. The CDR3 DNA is TGCAGCGTTCCAGGGGAGTGGGAGCAGTACTTC. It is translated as CSVPGEWEQYF.

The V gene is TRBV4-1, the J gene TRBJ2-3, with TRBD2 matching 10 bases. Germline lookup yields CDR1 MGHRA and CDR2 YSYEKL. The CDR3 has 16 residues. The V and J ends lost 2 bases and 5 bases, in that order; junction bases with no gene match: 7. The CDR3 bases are TGCGCCAGCAGCCAATATGAGCGGGGGGGCAAAGATACGCAGTATTTT. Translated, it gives CASSQYERGGKDTQYF.

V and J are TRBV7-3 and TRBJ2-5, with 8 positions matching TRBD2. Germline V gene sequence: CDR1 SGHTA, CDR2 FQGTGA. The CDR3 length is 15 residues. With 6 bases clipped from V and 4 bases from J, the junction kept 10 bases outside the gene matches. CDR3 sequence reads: CASSPGGTRGETQYF. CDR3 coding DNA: TGTGCCAGCAGTCCGGGGGGGACTAGGGGAGAGACCCAGTACTTC. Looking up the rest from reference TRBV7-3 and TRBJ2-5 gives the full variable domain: GAGVSQTPSNKVTEKGKYVELRCDPISGHTALYWYRQSLGQGPEFLIYFQGTGAADDSGLPNDRFFAVRPEGSVSTLKIQRTERGDSAVYLCASSPGGTRGETQYFGPGTRLLVL.